Below, 14 T cell receptor beta chains from the same sample are listed, as sequenced in a study of blood T cell repertoires in COVID-19 (dated by TCRdb to 2019 to 2021). Libraries were built with the immunoSEQ multiplex PCR assay. This is the immuneACCESS table as TCRdb keeps it, with only in-frame sequences that have V and J called. A part of the clones is gone; compared with another copy, unresolved V genes explain less than half, and the rest is unexplained. In all, the sample holds some 180,000 clones, and under 80% of those were seen once. Approximately 13% of the sample comes from the top ten. Sequences were obtained from peripheral blood. These receptors all come from a man between 45 and 60 years old who had recovered from COVID-19.

CDR3 in DNA: TGTGCCTGGGGACAGGGGGATGAAAAACTGTTTTTT. This encodes CAWGQGDEKLFF. The chain recombines TRBV30 with TRBJ1-4; TRBD1 aligns across 10 bases. Germline V lookup: CDR1 GTSNPN, CDR2 SVGIG (reference sequence). V was clipped by 5 bases and J by 6 bases; unmatched bases: 0. The CDR3 runs to 12 residues.

V usage is TRBV30 and J usage is TRBJ1-6, with no clear D. Germline V lookup: CDR1 GTSNPN, CDR2 SVGIG (reference sequence). This CDR3 spans 13 amino acids. V lost 1 base to trimming and J lost 14 bases, with 15 bases between them. The chain's CDR3 is CAWSAGSSTTLHF. In DNA, the CDR3 is TGTGCCTGGAGTGCGGGGTCTTCAACGACCCTCCACTTT.

The V call is TRBV21-1, the J call TRBJ2-7; TRBD2, the table's D call, was not compared with the DNA. TRBV21-1 is a pseudogene. The CDR3 runs 18 residues. CDR3 residues: CASSKVRGTSGATYEQYF. In DNA form, the CDR3 reads TGTGCCAGCAGCAAAGTGCGTGGGACTAGCGGTGCAACCTACGAGCAGTACTTC.

This chain connects TRBV14 to TRBJ2-1, with 7 bases lining up with TRBD2. The CDR3 consists of 15 residues. V was clipped by 2 bases and J by 10 bases; unmatched bases: 11. Germline-derived CDR1 and CDR2 are SGHDN and FVKESK. For the CDR3, the DNA is TGTGCCAGCAGCCAATACCTAGCGGCTCTCGGCGAGCAGTTCTTC. Translation gives CASSQYLAALGEQFF.

The gene calls are TRBV5-6 and TRBJ2-1; 11 bases match TRBD2. The CDR3 is made up of 15 amino acids. The germline CDR1 and CDR2 sequences are SGHDT and YYEEEE. The J segment lost 16 bases and the V segment lost 0 bases, leaving 12 bases of the junction unmatched. The CDR3 region has the DNA TGTGCCAGCAGCTTGGGGGGACTAGCGGAGCGCCCTTTATTCTTC. It translates to CASSLGGLAERPLFF.

J is TRBJ2-3 and V is TRBV5-1; 13 nucleotides align to TRBD2. V lost 3 bases, J lost 4 bases, and 8 bases stayed unmatched. Germline V lookup: CDR1 SGHRS, CDR2 YFSETQ. The CDR3 length is 17 residues. The CDR3 nucleotides are TGCGCCAGCAGCTCACTAGCGGGAGGGCCCGTTGCAGATACGCAGTATTTT. Protein sequence: CASSSLAGGPVADTQYF.

This clone showed up just a few times. The V call is TRBV7-9, the J call TRBJ2-3, with D possibly TRBD2 on 5 matching bases. There are 16 residues in the CDR3. Trimming took 10 bases from V and 3 from J, leaving 23 bases between them. Germline CDR1 reads SEHNR; CDR2 reads FQNEAQ (reference sequence). The CDR3 protein is CATPEISVSATDTQYF. The CDR3 nucleotides read TGTGCCACCCCGGAAATTAGCGTAAGCGCTACAGATACGCAGTATTTT.

This chain links TRBV7-2 with TRBJ2-7; no definite D call. The CDR3 has 12 residues. Trimming stripped 5 bases from V and 2 bases from J, with 7 bases between. Germline-derived CDR1 and CDR2 are SGHTA and FQGNSA. The CDR3 is CASSPQTYEQYF. CDR3 bases: TGTGCCAGCAGCCCACAGACCTACGAGCAGTACTTC.

The chain couples TRBV14 to TRBJ2-7; TRBD2 matches at 8 bases. After removal of 0 bases from V and 2 bases from J, the junction contained 6 bases not matched to a gene. Germline V gives CDR1 SGHDN, CDR2 FVKESK. The CDR3 runs to 16 residues. DNA for the CDR3: TGTGCCAGCAGCCAAGATTGGCTAGCGGGCACCTACGAGCAGTACTTC. As protein: CASSQDWLAGTYEQYF. Full variable domain (missing parts from reference TRBV14 and TRBJ2-7): EAGVTQFPSHSVIEKGQTVTLRCDPISGHDNLYWYRRVMGKEIKFLLHFVKESKQDESGMPNNRFLAERTGGTYSTLKVQPAELEDSGVYFCASSQDWLAGTYEQYFGPGTRLTVT.

The rearrangement joins TRBV12-2 to TRBJ1-6; whether TRBD1, the table's D call, matches the DNA was not checked. TRBV12-2 is a pseudogene locus. The CDR3 runs to 18 residues. DNA for the CDR3: TGTGCAAGTCGCTTAGGGGGACAGAAGGTTTGGAATAATTCACCCCTCCACTTT. Its translation: CASRLGGQKVWNNSPLHF.

The sample holds many counts of this clone. The chain recombines TRBV3-1 (or the pseudogene TRBV3-2) with TRBJ2-3, with D perhaps TRBD1 (6 bases). Germline-derived CDR1 and CDR2 are LGHDT and YNNKEL (reference sequence). The V end was cut by 2 bases, the J end by 5 bases, with 14 bases between. The CDR3 is 15 amino acids. This CDR3 is CASSQPSTGRDTQYF. CDR3 nucleotides: TGTGCCAGCAGCCAACCTAGTACAGGGAGAGATACGCAGTATTTT.

A few counts support this clone. The genes are TRBV30 and TRBJ1-2, with D maybe TRBD1 (5 bases). Per germline, CDR1 GTSNPN and CDR2 SVGIG (reference sequence). V was clipped by 2 bases and J by 4 bases, with 14 bases between them. The CDR3 has 14 amino acids. This CDR3 reads CAWSRLDTTYGYTF. Written as DNA, the CDR3 is TGTGCCTGGAGTAGGTTGGACACTACCTATGGCTACACCTTC. The complete variable domain, with remaining parts taken from reference TRBV30 and TRBJ1-2, reads SQTIHQWPATLVQPVGSPLSLECTVEGTSNPNLYWYRQAAGRGLQLLFYSVGIGQISSEVPQNLSASRPQDRQFILSSKKLLLSDSGFYLCAWSRLDTTYGYTFGSGTRLTVV.

The rearrangement joins TRBV27 to TRBJ2-5; 11 nucleotides line up with TRBD2. Trimming removed 2 bases from V and 4 bases from J; junction bases left unmatched: 15. The germline gives CDR1 MNHEY, CDR2 SMNVEV (reference sequence). CDR3 length: 19 residues. Here the CDR3 reads CASSLKAPTSGSWGETQYF. The CDR3 region has the DNA TGTGCCAGCAGTTTAAAGGCCCCAACTAGCGGGAGTTGGGGAGAGACCCAGTACTTC.

The V call is TRBV18, the J call TRBJ2-3; 7 bases are shared with TRBD2. The junction had 1 base not matched to a gene; V was cut back by 2 bases and J by 2 bases. The CDR3 contains 14 residues. The germline gives CDR1 KGHSH, CDR2 LQKENI. CDR3 amino acids: CASSPGDYTDTQYF. The CDR3 DNA sequence: TGTGCCAGCTCACCAGGGGACTACACAGATACGCAGTATTTT.